The sequence of this T cell receptor (beta chain) was determined in a study of Graves' ophthalmopathy and Graves' hyperthyroidism. Turning to the study itself: Samples of peripheral blood were obtained at initial diagnosis, prior to treatment of any kind.

Donors with ophthalmopathy: moderate-to-severe activity, CAS ≥3, NOSPECS ≥4, duration under 3 months. V dropped 1 base and J dropped 8 bases, with 17 bases sitting between them. This CDR3 has 14 residues. CDR1 and CDR2 (germline): SQVTM, ANQGSEA. Findings and limits, study-wide: Detection in blood was also observed for most expanded thyroid clonotypes above 0.001 frequency. The model flagged ophthalmopathy progression at over 60% sensitivity and under 75% specificity.

This clonotype was picked up one time. Its target is unknown. Amplification of TCR beta CDR3 regions used RNA transcripts. RT-PCR was first run with HTBI primers, then multiplex PCR in a second round. TCRdb recomputed calls from the multiplex PCR reads with MiXCR, one row per CDR3 protein. The repertoire holds about 740,000 distinct CDR3 sequences, with 35% to 50% as singletons. The sequenced sample consisted of peripheral blood. The V and J genes are TRBV29-1 and TRBJ1-2; D might be TRBD1 (6 bases). This TCR came from an adult man with Graves' ophthalmopathy. As DNA, the CDR3 is TGCAGCGTTGAAGTTACGGGGGATGGGGGCGGCTACACCTTC. Translation: CSVEVTGDGGGYTF.